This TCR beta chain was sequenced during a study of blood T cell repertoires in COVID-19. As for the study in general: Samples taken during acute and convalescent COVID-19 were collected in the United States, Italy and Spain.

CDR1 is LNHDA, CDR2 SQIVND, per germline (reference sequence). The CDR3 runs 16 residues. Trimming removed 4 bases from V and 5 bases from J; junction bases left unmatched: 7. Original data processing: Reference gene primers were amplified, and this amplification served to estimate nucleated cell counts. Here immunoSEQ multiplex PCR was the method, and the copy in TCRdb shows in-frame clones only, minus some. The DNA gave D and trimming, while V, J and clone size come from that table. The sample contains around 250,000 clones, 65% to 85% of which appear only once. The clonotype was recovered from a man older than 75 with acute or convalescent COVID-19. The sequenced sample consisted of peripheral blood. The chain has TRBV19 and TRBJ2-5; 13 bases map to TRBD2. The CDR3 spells CASSTGLAGRSETQYF. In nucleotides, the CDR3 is TGTGCCAGTAGTACGGGACTAGCGGGAAGATCGGAGACCCAGTACTTC. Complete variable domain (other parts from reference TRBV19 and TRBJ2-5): DGGITQSPKYLFRKEGQNVTLSCEQNLNHDAMYWYRQDPGQGLRLIYYSQIVNDFQKGDIAEGYSVSREKKESFPLTVTSAQKNPTAFYLCASSTGLAGRSETQYFGPGTRLLVL.